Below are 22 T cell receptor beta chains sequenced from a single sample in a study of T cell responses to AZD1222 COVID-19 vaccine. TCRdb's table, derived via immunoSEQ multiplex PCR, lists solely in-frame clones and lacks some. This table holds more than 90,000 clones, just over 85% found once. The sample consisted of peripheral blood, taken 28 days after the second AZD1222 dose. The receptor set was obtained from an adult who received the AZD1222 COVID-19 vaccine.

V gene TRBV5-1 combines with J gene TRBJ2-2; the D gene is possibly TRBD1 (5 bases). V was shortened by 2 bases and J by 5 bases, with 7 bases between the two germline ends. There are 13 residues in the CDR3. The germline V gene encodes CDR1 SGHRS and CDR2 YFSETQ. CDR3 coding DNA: TGCGCCAGCAGCTTCAAGGGGACCGGGGAGCTGTTTTTT. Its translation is CASSFKGTGELFF.

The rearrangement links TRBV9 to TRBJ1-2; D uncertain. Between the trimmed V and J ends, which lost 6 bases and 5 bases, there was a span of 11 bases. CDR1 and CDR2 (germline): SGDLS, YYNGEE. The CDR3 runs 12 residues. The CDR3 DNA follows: TGTGCCAGCACTGGCAGGAGATATGGCTACACCTTC. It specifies CASTGRRYGYTF.

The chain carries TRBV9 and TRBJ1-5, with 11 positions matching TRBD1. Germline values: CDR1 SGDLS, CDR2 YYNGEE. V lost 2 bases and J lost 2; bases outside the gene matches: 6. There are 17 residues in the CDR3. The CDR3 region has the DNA TGTGCCAGCAGCGTCCCGGGACAGGGGGACCGCAATCAGCCCCAGCATTTT. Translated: CASSVPGQGDRNQPQHF. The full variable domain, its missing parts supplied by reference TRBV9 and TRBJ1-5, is DSGVTQTPKHLITATGQRVTLRCSPRSGDLSVYWYQQSLDQGLQFLIQYYNGEERAKGNILERFSAQQFPDLHSELNLSSLELGDSALYFCASSVPGQGDRNQPQHFGDGTRLSIL.

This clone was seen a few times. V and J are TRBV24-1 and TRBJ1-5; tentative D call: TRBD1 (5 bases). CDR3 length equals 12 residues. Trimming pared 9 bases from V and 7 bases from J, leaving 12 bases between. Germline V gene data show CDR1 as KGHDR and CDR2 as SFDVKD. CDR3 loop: CATRGAGQPQHF. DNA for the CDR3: TGTGCCACCCGAGGGGCGGGGCAGCCCCAGCATTTT.

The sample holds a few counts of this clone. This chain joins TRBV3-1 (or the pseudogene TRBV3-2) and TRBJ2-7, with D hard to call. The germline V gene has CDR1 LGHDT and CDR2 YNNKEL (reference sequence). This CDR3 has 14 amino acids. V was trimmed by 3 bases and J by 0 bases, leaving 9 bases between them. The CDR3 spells CASSHGPASYEQYF. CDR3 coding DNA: TGTGCCAGCAGCCATGGACCGGCCTCCTACGAGCAGTACTTC.

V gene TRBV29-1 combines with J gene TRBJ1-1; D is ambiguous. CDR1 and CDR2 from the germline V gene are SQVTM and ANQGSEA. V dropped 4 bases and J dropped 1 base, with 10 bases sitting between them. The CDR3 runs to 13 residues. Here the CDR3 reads CSVVVHRNTEAFF. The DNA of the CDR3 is TGCAGCGTTGTTGTGCACAGGAACACTGAAGCTTTCTTT.

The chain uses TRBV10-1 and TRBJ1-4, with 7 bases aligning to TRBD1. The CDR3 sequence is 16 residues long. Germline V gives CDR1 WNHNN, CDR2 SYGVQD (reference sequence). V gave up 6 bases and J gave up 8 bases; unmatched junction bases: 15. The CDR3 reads CASSPDRCRFEEKLFF. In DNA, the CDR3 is TGCGCCAGCAGCCCGGACAGGTGTCGGTTCGAGGAAAAACTGTTTTTT.

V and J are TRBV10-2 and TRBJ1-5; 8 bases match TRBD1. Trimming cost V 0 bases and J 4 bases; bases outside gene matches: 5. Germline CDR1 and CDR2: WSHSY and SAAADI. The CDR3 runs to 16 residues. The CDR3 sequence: CASSESAQGVNQPQHF. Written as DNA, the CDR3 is TGCGCCAGCAGTGAGTCCGCACAGGGGGTGAATCAGCCCCAGCATTTT.

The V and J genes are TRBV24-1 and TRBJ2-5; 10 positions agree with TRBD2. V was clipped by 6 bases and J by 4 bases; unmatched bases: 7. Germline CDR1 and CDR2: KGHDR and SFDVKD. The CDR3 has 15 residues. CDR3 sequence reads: CATSNGLAGVETQYF. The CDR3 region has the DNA TGTGCCACCAGTAATGGTCTAGCGGGGGTAGAGACCCAGTACTTC.

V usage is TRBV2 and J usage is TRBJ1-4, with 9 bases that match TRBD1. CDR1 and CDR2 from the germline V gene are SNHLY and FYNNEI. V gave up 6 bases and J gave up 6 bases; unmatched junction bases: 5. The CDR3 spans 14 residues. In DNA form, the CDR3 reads TGTGCCAGCAGCACGGACAGGGGCGATGAAAAACTGTTTTTT. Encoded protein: CASSTDRGDEKLFF.

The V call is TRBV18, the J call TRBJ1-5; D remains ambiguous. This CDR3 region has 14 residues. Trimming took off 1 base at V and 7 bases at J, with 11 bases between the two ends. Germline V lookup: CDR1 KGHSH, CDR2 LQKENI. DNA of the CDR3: TGTGCCAGCTCACCACAGGGTAGTGGACAGCCCCAGCATTTT. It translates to CASSPQGSGQPQHF.

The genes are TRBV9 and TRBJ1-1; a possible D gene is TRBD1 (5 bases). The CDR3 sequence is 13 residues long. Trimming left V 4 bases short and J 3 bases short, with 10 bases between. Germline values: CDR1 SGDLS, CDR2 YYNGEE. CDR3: CASSPKGYTEAFF. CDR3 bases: TGTGCCAGCAGCCCTAAGGGGTACACTGAAGCTTTCTTT.

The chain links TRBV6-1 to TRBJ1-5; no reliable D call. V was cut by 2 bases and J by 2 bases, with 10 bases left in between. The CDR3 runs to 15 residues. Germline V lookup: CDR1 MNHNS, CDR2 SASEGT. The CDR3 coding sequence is TGTGCCAGCAGTGAACAGGTTTTTGGCAATCAGCCCCAGCATTTT. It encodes CASSEQVFGNQPQHF.

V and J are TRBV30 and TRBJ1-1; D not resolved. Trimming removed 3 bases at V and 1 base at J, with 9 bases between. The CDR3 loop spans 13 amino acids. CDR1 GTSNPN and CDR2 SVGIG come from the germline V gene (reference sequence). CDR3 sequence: CAWSQRANTEAFF. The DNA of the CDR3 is TGTGCCTGGAGCCAGAGAGCGAACACTGAAGCTTTCTTT.

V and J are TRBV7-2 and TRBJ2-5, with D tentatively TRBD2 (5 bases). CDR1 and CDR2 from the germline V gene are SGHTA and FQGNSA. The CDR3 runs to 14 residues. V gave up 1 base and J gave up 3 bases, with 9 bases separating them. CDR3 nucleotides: TGTGCCAGCAGCTTAGGTGCGGGCAAAGAGACCCAGTACTTC. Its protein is CASSLGAGKETQYF.

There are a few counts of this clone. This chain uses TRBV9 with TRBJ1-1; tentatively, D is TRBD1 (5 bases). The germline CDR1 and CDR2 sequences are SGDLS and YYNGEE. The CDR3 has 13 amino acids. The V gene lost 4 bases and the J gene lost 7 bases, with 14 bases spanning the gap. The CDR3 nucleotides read TGTGCCAGCAGCCCCCGGGGGAGGGATGAAGCTTTCTTT. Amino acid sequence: CASSPRGRDEAFF. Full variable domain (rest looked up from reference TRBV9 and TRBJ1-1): DSGVTQTPKHLITATGQRVTLRCSPRSGDLSVYWYQQSLDQGLQFLIQYYNGEERAKGNILERFSAQQFPDLHSELNLSSLELGDSALYFCASSPRGRDEAFFGQGTRLTVV.

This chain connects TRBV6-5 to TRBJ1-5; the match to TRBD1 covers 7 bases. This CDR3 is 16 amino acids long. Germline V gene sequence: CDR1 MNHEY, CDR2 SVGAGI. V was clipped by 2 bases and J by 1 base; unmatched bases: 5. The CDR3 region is CASSYPTGQSNQPQHF. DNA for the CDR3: TGTGCCAGCAGTTACCCGACAGGGCAAAGCAATCAGCCCCAGCATTTT.

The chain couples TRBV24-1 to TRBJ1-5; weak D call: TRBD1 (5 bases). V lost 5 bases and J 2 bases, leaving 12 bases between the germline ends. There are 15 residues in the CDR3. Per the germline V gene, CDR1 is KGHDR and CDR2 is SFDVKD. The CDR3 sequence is CATSVGTGGNQPQHF. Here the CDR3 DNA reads TGTGCCACCAGTGTTGGGACCGGGGGCAATCAGCCCCAGCATTTT.

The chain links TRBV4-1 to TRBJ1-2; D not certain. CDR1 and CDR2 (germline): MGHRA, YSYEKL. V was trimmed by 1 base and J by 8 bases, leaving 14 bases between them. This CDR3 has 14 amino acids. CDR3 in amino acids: CASSQVTGLGGYTF. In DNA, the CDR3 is TGCGCCAGCAGCCAAGTAACTGGGTTAGGAGGCTACACCTTC.

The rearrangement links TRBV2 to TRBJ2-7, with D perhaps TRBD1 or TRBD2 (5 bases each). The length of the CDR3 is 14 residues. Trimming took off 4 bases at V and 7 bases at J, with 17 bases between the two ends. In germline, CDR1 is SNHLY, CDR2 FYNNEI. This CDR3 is CASSGSYGTGEQYF. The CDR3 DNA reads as TGTGCCAGCAGTGGTAGTTACGGGACGGGGGAGCAGTACTTC.

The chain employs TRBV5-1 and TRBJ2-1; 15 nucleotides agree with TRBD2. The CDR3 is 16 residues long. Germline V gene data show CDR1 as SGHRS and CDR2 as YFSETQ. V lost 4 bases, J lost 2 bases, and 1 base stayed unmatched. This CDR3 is CASSRTSGRAYNEQFF. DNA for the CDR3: TGCGCCAGCAGCCGGACTAGCGGGAGGGCCTACAATGAGCAGTTCTTC.

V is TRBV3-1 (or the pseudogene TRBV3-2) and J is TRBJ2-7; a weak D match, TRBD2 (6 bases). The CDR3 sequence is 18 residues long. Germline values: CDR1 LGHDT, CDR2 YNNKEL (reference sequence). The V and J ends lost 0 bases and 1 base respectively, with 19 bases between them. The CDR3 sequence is CASSQEYSRDFLSYEQYF. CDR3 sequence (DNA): TGTGCCAGCAGCCAAGAATATTCTAGGGACTTTTTATCCTACGAGCAGTACTTC.